This T cell receptor beta chain was observed in a study of human T cells and chemical hapten exposure. CDR3 size: 16 residues. From germline, CDR1 is SGHTA and CDR2 FQGNSA. V shed 0 bases, J shed 1 base, and the junction held 3 bases outside the gene matches. From the RACE reads, TCRdb called clonotypes with MiXCR, one entry per CDR3 protein. The sample consists of more than 45,000 distinct CDR3 sequences, under 15% of them appearing once. With respect to this clonotype: Its target is not known.

General observations from the study: After DPC sensitization, TCRs above 1 in 1000 frequency showed no change. Donors' alopecia may make their immune response differ from healthy people's.

Sample time point: patch test 3, about 24 weeks after DPC sensitization. Treatment: therapeutic diphenylcyclopropenone sensitization with weekly scalp DPC. People who gave samples had alopecia, were 18 to 70 years old, and were suitable for DPC. Material: whole blood, obtained in connection with sensitization to the hapten diphenylcyclopropenone (DPC). V usage is TRBV7-2 and J usage is TRBJ2-7, with 10 bases matching TRBD2. This TCR came from a man aged 25 to 40 with alopecia areata. Some clones in this sample may be carry-over from other donors' samples. Here the CDR3 DNA reads TGTGCCAGCAGCTTAGCCGGGACTAGCGTTTCCTACGAGCAGTACTTC. Residues: CASSLAGTSVSYEQYF. The variable domain in full, with the rest retrieved from reference TRBV7-2 and TRBJ2-7, is GAGVSQSPSNKVTEKGKDVELRCDPISGHTALYWYRQSLGQGLEFLIYFQGNSAPDKSGLPSDRFSAERTGGSVSTLTIQRTQQEDSAVYLCASSLAGTSVSYEQYFGPGTRLTVT.